One sample yielded the 8 T cell receptor beta chains listed below, sequenced in a study of T cell changes during pregnancy in multiple sclerosis. Data came from immunoSEQ multiplex PCR; TCRdb stores just in-frame clones and leaves some out. The sample lists tens of thousands of clones; approximately 88% were seen once. Material: peripheral blood, obtained in the first trimester of pregnancy. These receptors all come from a female donor with multiple sclerosis, enrolled in a pregnancy study.

This sequence joins TRBV11-2 and TRBJ2-6; 7 positions agree with TRBD1. The CDR3 covers 15 residues. Per germline, CDR1 SGHAT and CDR2 FQNNGV. The V gene end was trimmed by 5 bases and the J gene end by 2 bases; junction bases not matched to a gene: 3. CDR3 sequence: CASSEQGTGANVLTF. In DNA form, the CDR3 reads TGTGCCAGCAGCGAACAGGGGACTGGGGCCAACGTCCTGACTTTC.

The CDR3 region is CASSLWGQGGYEQYF. The CDR3, as DNA: TGTGCCAGCAGCTTGTGGGGACAGGGGGGGTACGAGCAGTACTTC. The rearrangement links TRBV5-6 to TRBJ2-7, with 11 bases lining up with TRBD1. V was pared by 1 base and J by 4 bases, with 4 bases of the junction left unmatched. The germline V gene has CDR1 SGHDT and CDR2 YYEEEE. CDR3 length: 15 amino acids.

J is TRBJ2-3 and V is TRBV30, with TRBD2 matching 9 bases. Losses at the gene ends were 0 bases for V and 4 bases for J; bases not matched to a gene: 8. Germline V gene lookup returns CDR1 GTSNPN and CDR2 SVGIG (reference sequence). The CDR3 runs to 16 residues. The CDR3 DNA reads TGTGCCTGGAGTGTACCGGCGGGAGGGCTCGCAGATACGCAGTATTTT. Translation gives CAWSVPAGGLADTQYF.

The chain links TRBV10-3 to TRBJ2-2, with D unclear. The CDR3 length is 13 residues. Deletions cut 10 bases from V and 5 bases from J, with 14 bases between. Germline V CDR1 and CDR2: ENHRY, SYGVKD. The DNA for the CDR3 is TGTGCCAGCTCGACTGGTGAAACCGGGGAGCTGTTTTTT. Amino acid sequence: CASSTGETGELFF.

V usage is TRBV7-2 and J usage is TRBJ1-5; possibly TRBD1 for D (6 bases). The germline CDR1 and CDR2 sequences are SGHTA and FQGNSA. The CDR3 covers 14 residues. The V end was cut by 5 bases, the J end by 6 bases, with 14 bases between. The CDR3: CASSTAGVGQPQHF. The CDR3 coding sequence is TGTGCCAGCAGCACCGCAGGGGTAGGTCAGCCCCAGCATTTT.

V usage is TRBV28 and J usage is TRBJ1-5; maybe TRBD1 (6 bases). The V end lost 5 bases, the J end lost 5 bases, and 19 bases lay between the germline ends. The CDR3 is made up of 16 amino acids. Germline CDR1 reads MDHEN; CDR2 reads SYDVKM. In DNA form, the CDR3 reads TGTGCCAGCAGTCCAATAAGTTTGGGGGCGCATCAGCCCCAGCATTTT. Amino acids: CASSPISLGAHQPQHF.

J is TRBJ1-2 and V is TRBV13; no firm D call. This CDR3 has 16 amino acids. Germline loops: CDR1 PRHDT, CDR2 FYEKMQ (reference sequence). The V end was cut by 5 bases, the J end by 2 bases, with 18 bases between. CDR3 nucleotides: TGTGCCAGCAGCAGATACCCCCCCATAGCCAACTATGGCTACACCTTC. Its protein product is CASSRYPPIANYGYTF.

V is TRBV2 and J is TRBJ2-7; maybe TRBD2 (6 bases). Between the trimmed V and J ends, which lost 8 bases and 1 base, there was a span of 12 bases. The germline gives CDR1 SNHLY, CDR2 FYNNEI. There are 13 residues in the CDR3. The DNA for the CDR3 is TGTGCCAGCGGGGACGGACTATCCTACGAGCAGTACTTC. Translated, it gives CASGDGLSYEQYF.